The T cell receptor (beta chain) under discussion was sequenced for a study of blood T cell repertoires in COVID-19. The CDR3 extends over 17 amino acids. Germline lookup yields CDR1 SGHTA and CDR2 FQGNSA. V was clipped by 2 bases and J by 2 bases, with 19 bases between them. Produced via immunoSEQ multiplex PCR; TCRdb's table is partial and in-frame only. The profile shows some 270,000 clones, 80% to 85% of them singletons. The sequencing sample was made of peripheral blood. The receptor's source is a person between 65 and 80 years old with COVID-19, enrolled during active disease. The V call is TRBV7-2, the J call TRBJ2-7, with a possible D match to TRBD2 (5 bases). The CDR3, as DNA: TGTGCCAGCAGCTTATTAGCCGCAAGAGGGCAGGCCTACGAGCAGTACTTC. This codes for CASSLLAARGQAYEQYF.